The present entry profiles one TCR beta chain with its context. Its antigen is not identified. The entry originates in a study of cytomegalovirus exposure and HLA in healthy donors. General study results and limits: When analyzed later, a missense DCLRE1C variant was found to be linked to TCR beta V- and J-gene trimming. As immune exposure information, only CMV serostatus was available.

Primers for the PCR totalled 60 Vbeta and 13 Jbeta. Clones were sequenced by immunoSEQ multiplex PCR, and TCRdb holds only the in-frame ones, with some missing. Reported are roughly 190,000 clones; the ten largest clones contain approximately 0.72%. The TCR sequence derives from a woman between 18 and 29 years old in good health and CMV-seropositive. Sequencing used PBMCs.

The CDR3 DNA reads as TGTGCCAGTAGTATAGAAGGCGGGGGGGCCCTGGAGACCCAGTACTTC. Its translation: CASSIEGGGALETQYF. The chain uses TRBV19 and TRBJ2-5; TRBD2 aligns across 9 bases. Germline V CDR1 and CDR2: LNHDA, SQIVND (reference sequence). Losses at the gene ends were 0 bases for V and 5 bases for J; bases not matched to a gene: 7. This CDR3 is 16 amino acids long.